The source of this TCR beta chain is a study of cytomegalovirus exposure and HLA in healthy donors. About the research overall: The 120 validation repertoires matched the 666 first-cohort repertoires in platform, a later analysis reported.

The CDR3 length is 16 residues. Per the germline V gene, CDR1 is SGHVS and CDR2 is FQNEAQ. Losses at the gene ends were 5 bases for V and 6 bases for J; bases not matched to a gene: 12. Data came from immunoSEQ multiplex PCR; TCRdb stores just in-frame clones and leaves some out. The table has 90,000 or so clones, 75% to 90% seen once. Study-wide results and caveats: According to reports, the classifier identified cytomegalovirus status with high specificity and sensitivity. CMV antigen specificity was confirmed in vitro for three CMV-associated chains.

Concerning this clone itself: Its antigen is unidentified.

This receptor was obtained from a young man in good health and CMV-seropositive. The sample comprised PBMCs. V gene TRBV7-8 combines with J gene TRBJ2-2; TRBD2 matches 7 bases. This chain's CDR3 is CASSHRGLPGPGELFF. The DNA for the CDR3 is TGTGCCAGCAGCCATCGGGGACTACCGGGACCCGGGGAGCTGTTTTTT.